The rows below give T cell receptor beta chains drawn from one sample of a study of blood T cell repertoires in COVID-19. Measured with immunoSEQ multiplex PCR; TCRdb has only the in-frame clones, and not every one. The sample records approximately 280,000 clones, about 81% being singletons. Source material: peripheral blood. All receptors come from a human donor with COVID-19, enrolled during active disease. The donor label of this sample is uncertain. Both conserved end residues are part of each CDR3. Each record gives: J gene, clone size, V gene, D gene, CDR3 DNA, CDR3 protein. D genes are given only for firm matches. The size entry is marked missing in some rows and otherwise reads once, few, many or a size class.

TRBJ1-1 | . | TRBV9 | . | TGTGCCAGCAGCGTAGAAGGAGGTTCGGACACTGAAGCTTTCTTT | CASSVEGGSDTEAFF
TRBJ2-2 | once | TRBV7-2 | TRBD2 | TGTGCCAGCAGCACCCCTCGGGGGCGGGAGGGCGCGAACACCGGGGAGCTGTTTTTT | CASSTPRGREGANTGELFF
TRBJ2-3 | . | TRBV11-2 | TRBD2 | TGTGCCAGCAGATCTGGCCTAGCGGCAGATACGCAGTATTTT | CASRSGLAADTQYF
TRBJ1-2 | . | TRBV5-1 | . | TGCGCCAGCAGCTTAACAGGCGCTAACTATGGCTACACCTTC | CASSLTGANYGYTF
TRBJ2-1 | . | TRBV5-6 | TRBD2 | TGTGCCAGCAGCTTAGTACTAGCGGGAGGGCCAAATGAGCAGTTCTTC | CASSLVLAGGPNEQFF
TRBJ2-2 | . | TRBV18 | . | TGTGCCAGCTCGCACGTGGGAGGCGGAACGAACACCGGGGAGCTGTTTTTT | CASSHVGGGTNTGELFF
TRBJ2-3 | once | TRBV25-1 | . | TGTGCCAGCAGTGAACAATCGTACGGTGATACGCAGTATTTT | CASSEQSYGDTQYF
TRBJ2-3 | few | TRBV7-9 | . | TGTGCCAGCAGCTTAGGTGACATTCGCACAGATACGCAGTATTTT | CASSLGDIRTDTQYF
TRBJ2-1 | . | TRBV5-1 | . | TGCGCCAGCAGCTTTGGGGGCCCCAATGAGCAGTTCTTC | CASSFGGPNEQFF
TRBJ1-2 | . | TRBV7-9 | . | TGTGCCAGCAGCTTAGTTAGGGGGATCAGAACTGCAGGCTATGGCTACACCTTC | CASSLVRGIRTAGYGYTF
TRBJ2-7 | . | TRBV20-1 | . | TGCAGTGCTAGTCGCTTCGGGGAGCAGTACTTC | CSASRFGEQYF
TRBJ2-1 | . | TRBV11-1 | TRBD1 | TGTGCCAGCAGCGAAGGGGGACAGACAGGGAATGAGCAGTTCTTC | CASSEGGQTGNEQFF
TRBJ1-5 | . | TRBV30 | TRBD1 | TGTGCCTGGAGTGAGGGACAGAGGAATCAGCCCCAGCATTTT | CAWSEGQRNQPQHF
TRBJ2-3 | . | TRBV19 | TRBD1 | TGTGCCAGTAGTTCTGACAGGGCAACAGATACGCAGTATTTT | CASSSDRATDTQYF
TRBJ2-7 | . | TRBV27 | TRBD2 | TGTGCCAGCAGTTTTCGGATGGGACTAGCGGGAGAGACCTACGAGCAGTACTTC | CASSFRMGLAGETYEQYF
TRBJ1-2 | . | TRBV19 | . | TGTGCCAGTAGTACTACAGGGTTTGGCTACACCTTC | CASSTTGFGYTF
TRBJ2-1 | . | TRBV15 | TRBD2 | TGTGCCACCAGCAGACTAGCGGGGGAGGATGAGCAGTTCTTC | CATSRLAGEDEQFF
TRBJ1-1 | . | TRBV28 | TRBD1 | TGTGCCAGCAGTCCTGGGACAGGGGTGGCCACTGAAGCTTTCTTT | CASSPGTGVATEAFF
TRBJ1-5 | . | TRBV4-1 | . | TGCGCCAGCAGCCAGTCCTACAGGGGCAATCAGCCCCAGCATTTT | CASSQSYRGNQPQHF
TRBJ1-2 | . | TRBV3-1/TRBV3-2 | . | TGTGCCTGTTCCTCAGAGAGGGCATATGGCTACACCTTC | CACSSERAYGYTF
TRBJ1-5 | . | TRBV28 | TRBD1 | TGTGCCATCCTAACAGGGGTCGGTCAGCCCCAGCATTTT | CAILTGVGQPQHF
TRBJ1-1 | . | TRBV19 | . | TGTGCCAGTAGTATAGGAGGGCTCGCTTTCTTT | CASSIGGLAFF
TRBJ1-5 | . | TRBV28 | TRBD1 | TGTGCCAGCAGTTTTACCGGACAGGGTTTTCAGCCCCAGCATTTT | CASSFTGQGFQPQHF
TRBJ1-3 | . | TRBV28 | . | TGTGCCAGCAGTTTATCGGGGTCAGCCACCATATATTTT | CASSLSGSATIYF
TRBJ1-5 | . | TRBV5-1 | . | TGCGCCAGCAGCTCGACAGGAGATAGCAATCAGCCCCAGCATTTT | CASSSTGDSNQPQHF
TRBJ2-3 | once | TRBV9 | TRBD2 | TGTGCCAGCAGCGCCCCTAGGGCTAGCGGGAGCACAGATACGCAGTATTTT | CASSAPRASGSTDTQYF
TRBJ1-2 | . | TRBV7-9 | TRBD1 | TGTGCCAGCAGCGGACAGGGGACGGCTGGCTACACCTTC | CASSGQGTAGYTF
TRBJ2-1 | . | TRBV4-2 | TRBD2 | TGTGCCAGCAGCCCCCTCGGGGGTAGCGGGAGGGAGGGATACAATGAGCAGTTCTTC | CASSPLGGSGREGYNEQFF
TRBJ1-3 | few | TRBV28 | TRBD1 | TGTGCCAGCAGCCGGACAGGATACTCTGGAAACACCATATATTTT | CASSRTGYSGNTIYF
TRBJ2-1 | . | TRBV2 | TRBD2 | TGTGCCAGCAGTGTATCTAGCGGGAGCTACAATGAGCAGTTCTTC | CASSVSSGSYNEQFF
TRBJ2-5 | . | TRBV5-4 | . | TGTGCCAGCAGCGGGGCCCCGGGGGGCGCGGGACAAGAGACCCAGTACTTC | CASSGAPGGAGQETQYF
TRBJ1-2 | . | TRBV28 | TRBD1 | TGTGCCAGCAGTTTCGACAGGGGGGTGTCTAACTATGGCTACACCTTC | CASSFDRGVSNYGYTF
TRBJ2-1 | . | TRBV30 | TRBD2 | TGTGCCTGGAGTGTAACTAGCGGGTACCTGCAGTTCTTC | CAWSVTSGYLQFF
TRBJ1-2 | once | TRBV7-8 | TRBD1 | TGTGCCAGCAGCTTAGTGTTCGACAGGGTCCCACCCCGTAACTATGGCTACACCTTC | CASSLVFDRVPPRNYGYTF
TRBJ1-5 | . | TRBV6-5 | . | TGTGCCAGCAGGGAGGAAAATCAGCCCCAGCATTTT | CASREENQPQHF
TRBJ2-7 | . | TRBV27 | . | TGTGCCAGCAGTTTATTCCAGGCGCAGTACTTC | CASSLFQAQYF
TRBJ2-1 | . | TRBV6-2/TRBV6-3 | . | TGTGCCAGCAGTTATGAGAGCGGCCCTCTCGGTGAGCAGTTCTTC | CASSYESGPLGEQFF
TRBJ2-1 | . | TRBV28 | . | TGTGCCAGCAGGTTGCGCCGTCACAATGAGCAGTTCTTC | CASRLRRHNEQFF
TRBJ2-7 | . | TRBV10-3 | TRBD1 | TGTGCCATCAGTGAAGGGACAGGGGGCGCCTACGAGCAGTACTTC | CAISEGTGGAYEQYF
TRBJ1-2 | . | TRBV11-1 | TRBD1 | TGTGCCAGCAGCGGGGACAGGGCCGGCTACACCTTC | CASSGDRAGYTF
TRBJ2-3 | . | TRBV7-3 | . | TGTGCCAGCAGCCCAACTAGATCGACAGGCTACAGCACAGATACGCAGTATTTT | CASSPTRSTGYSTDTQYF
TRBJ1-5 | . | TRBV27 | TRBD1 | TGTGCCAGCTCCGTGGGACAGCACGAACAGCCCCAGCATTTT | CASSVGQHEQPQHF
TRBJ2-3 | . | TRBV6-1 | TRBD2 | TGTGCCAGCAGTGAAGCGGGGGTTAGCGGGAAGGTCGGAGATACGCAGTATTTT | CASSEAGVSGKVGDTQYF
TRBJ2-7 | . | TRBV7-9 | . | TGTGCCAGCAGCTTCAGCGGCCCAACCTACGAGCAGTACTTC | CASSFSGPTYEQYF
TRBJ1-3 | . | TRBV28 | . | TGTGCCAGCTCTGAGTCGACGCGGGGAAACACCATATATTTT | CASSESTRGNTIYF
TRBJ1-4 | . | TRBV7-9 | TRBD1 | TGTGCCAGCAGCCCCGACAGGGCCAATGAAAAACTGTTTTTT | CASSPDRANEKLFF
TRBJ2-7 | . | TRBV3-1/TRBV3-2 | . | TGTGCCAGCAGCCAAGATTGGCACGAGCAGTACTTC | CASSQDWHEQYF
TRBJ2-7 | . | TRBV6-5 | . | TGTGCCAGCAAAATAATCGACGAGCAGTACTTC | CASKIIDEQYF
TRBJ2-2 | . | TRBV28 | TRBD1 | TGTGCCAGCAGCGACCGGGACAGTGCGAACACCGGGGAGCTGTTTTTT | CASSDRDSANTGELFF
TRBJ1-5 | . | TRBV28 | . | TGTGCCAGCAGTTTATTACAGGTCAATCAGCCCCAGCATTTT | CASSLLQVNQPQHF
TRBJ2-7 | once | TRBV10-2 | . | TGCGCCAGCAGTGAGTTTAGAACCTACGAGCAGTACTTC | CASSEFRTYEQYF
TRBJ2-5 | . | TRBV2 | TRBD2 | TGTGCCAGCAGTCTGGTTCGATTAGCGGGAGGGGAGACCCAGTACTTC | CASSLVRLAGGETQYF
TRBJ2-7 | . | TRBV3-1/TRBV3-2 | . | TGTGCCAGCAGCCAGACTCTCTACGAGCAGTACTTC | CASSQTLYEQYF
TRBJ1-2 | few | TRBV2 | TRBD1 | TGTGCCAGCAGGGGACAGGGGAATGGCTACACCTTC | CASRGQGNGYTF
TRBJ1-6 | few | TRBV5-1 | TRBD1 | TGCGCCAGCAGCTCGACAGGGACGGCTTCACCCCTCCACTTT | CASSSTGTASPLHF